This T cell receptor beta chain is drawn from a study of blood T cell repertoires in COVID-19. In the study overall: The cDNA or gDNA used as material had been derived from T cells, B-cell-depleted T cells, or PBMCs.

After removal of 3 bases from V and 4 bases from J, the junction contained 1 base not matched to a gene. CDR1 is SGHNT, CDR2 YYREEE, per germline (reference sequence). This CDR3 contains 14 residues. The protocol was immunoSEQ multiplex PCR, while the TCRdb copy is restricted to in-frame clones and leaves out a portion. The sample has about 160,000 clones; 75% to 85% are singletons. Sequencing used peripheral blood. The clonotype comes from a human donor in a cohort sampled during active COVID-19. The chain joins TRBV5-4 to TRBJ1-1; 12 nucleotides match TRBD1. The DNA for the CDR3 is TGTGCCAGCAGCTGGGACAGGGGGCCCACTGAAGCTTTCTTT. As protein: CASSWDRGPTEAFF.